Following are 32 T cell receptor beta chains from one sample sequenced in a study of control samples from healthy donors and cancer patients. Method: immunoSEQ multiplex PCR; TCRdb's copy keeps in-frame clones and lacks some. The sample records about 82,000 clones, approximately 90% being singletons. Sequenced input: blood. The receptor set was obtained from a man between 45 and 60 years old in good health.

V is TRBV4-2 and J is TRBJ2-7; 7 nucleotides line up with TRBD1. From germline, CDR1 is LGHNA and CDR2 YNFKEQ. J lost 5 bases, V lost 10 bases, and 14 bases had no gene match. The length of the CDR3 is 14 residues. CDR3 sequence: CATKRQVQGDEQYF. The CDR3 DNA is TGTGCCACCAAGAGACAGGTCCAGGGGGACGAGCAGTACTTC.

The V gene is TRBV11-2, the J gene TRBJ1-2; TRBD1 might be the D (5 bases). The V end lost 5 bases, the J end lost 2 bases, and 12 bases lay between the germline ends. CDR1 is SGHAT and CDR2 is FQNNGV in the germline V gene. The CDR3 consists of 14 residues. CDR3 in amino acids: CASSAQGVNYGYTF. CDR3 DNA sequence: TGTGCCAGCAGCGCTCAGGGAGTCAACTATGGCTACACCTTC. Full variable domain (remainder filled in from reference TRBV11-2 and TRBJ1-2): EAGVAQSPRYKIIEKRQSVAFWCNPISGHATLYWYQQILGQGPKLLIQFQNNGVVDDSQLPKDRFSAERLKGVDSTLKIQPAKLEDSAVYLCASSAQGVNYGYTFGSGTRLTVV.

The rearrangement uses TRBV12-3 or TRBV12-4 and TRBJ1-2; perhaps TRBD1 as D (5 bases). The ends were cut back, 6 bases at V and 7 bases at J, with 9 bases in the middle. The CDR3 runs to 11 residues. DNA of the CDR3: TGTGCCAGCAGCCAGGGCTCTGGCTACACCTTC. Protein product: CASSQGSGYTF.

This clone appeared once. The chain has TRBV7-8 and TRBJ1-1; D remains ambiguous. CDR3 length: 12 amino acids. Looked up from germline, CDR1 is SGHVS and CDR2 is FQNEAQ. The germline V and J ends were trimmed by 5 bases and 4 bases, with 8 bases remaining between them. As DNA, the CDR3 is TGTGCCAGCAGCCCCCCGGGCACTGAAGCTTTCTTT. Its protein product is CASSPPGTEAFF.

This rearrangement joins TRBV5-1 to TRBJ2-5; TRBD2 agrees at 8 bases. With V trimmed by 4 bases and J by 5 bases, 7 bases remained unmatched. Germline-derived CDR1 and CDR2 are SGHRS and YFSETQ. This CDR3 has 14 amino acids. The CDR3 here is CASSVSGVGETQYF. The CDR3 DNA reads TGCGCCAGCAGCGTTAGCGGGGTCGGGGAGACCCAGTACTTC.

This chain joins TRBV7-2 and TRBJ2-7; 13 bases fit TRBD2. Germline V gene data show CDR1 as SGHTA and CDR2 as FQGNSA. The CDR3 has 16 residues. Unmatched junction bases numbered 5, after V lost 4 bases and J lost 2 bases. The CDR3 nucleotides read TGTGCCAGCAGCTGGGGGACTAGCGGGGCGACCTACGAGCAGTACTTC. Protein: CASSWGTSGATYEQYF.

This chain links TRBV19 with TRBJ1-2; unclear D gene. Germline loops: CDR1 LNHDA, CDR2 SQIVND (reference sequence). This CDR3 spans 14 amino acids. V lost 3 bases, J lost 7 bases, and 15 bases lay in between. The CDR3 protein is CASSIVGVDGGYTF. Here the CDR3 DNA reads TGTGCCAGTAGTATCGTTGGGGTTGATGGTGGCTACACCTTC.

The V and J genes are TRBV12-3 or TRBV12-4 and TRBJ1-2; possible D gene TRBD1, 6 bases. The CDR3 is made up of 13 amino acids. Trimming cost V 1 base and J 8 bases, with 11 bases left between them. The DNA for the CDR3 is TGTGCCAGCAGTTTAGGGGGGCTCGGGGGCTACACCTTC. Translated, it gives CASSLGGLGGYTF.

The chain carries TRBV9 and TRBJ2-5, with D maybe TRBD2 (6 bases). The CDR3 contains 18 residues. V gave up 0 bases and J gave up 2 bases, with 20 bases separating them. Germline CDR1 and CDR2: SGDLS and YYNGEE. This CDR3 is CASSVGVYERVGQETQYF. CDR3 in DNA: TGTGCCAGCAGCGTAGGGGTCTATGAGCGGGTGGGGCAAGAGACCCAGTACTTC.

This sequence joins TRBV28 and TRBJ1-5; D is ambiguous. V dropped 3 bases and J dropped 0 bases, with 0 bases sitting between them. The CDR3 covers 12 residues. CDR1 and CDR2 from the germline V gene are MDHEN and SYDVKM. CDR3 coding DNA: TGTGCCAGCAGTTTTAGCAATCAGCCCCAGCATTTT. It encodes CASSFSNQPQHF.

This clone was recorded only once. This chain uses TRBV3-1 (or the pseudogene TRBV3-2) with TRBJ1-2; D remains ambiguous. This CDR3 has 12 amino acids. V shed 5 bases and J shed 4 bases, with 8 bases lying between them. CDR1 is LGHDT and CDR2 is YNNKEL in the germline V gene (reference sequence). The CDR3 DNA sequence: TGTGCCAGCAGCGTCCAGGCCTATGGCTACACCTTC. Protein sequence: CASSVQAYGYTF.

V usage is TRBV6-7 and J usage is TRBJ2-7; a weak D match, TRBD1 (5 bases). TRBV6-7 qualifies as an ORF whose function is uncertain. V was pared by 2 bases and J by 1 base, with 15 bases between. CDR3 length equals 16 residues. The CDR3, as DNA: TGTGCCAGCAGTTACAACTGGCCAGGGAAGTCCTACGAGCAGTACTTC. It is translated as CASSYNWPGKSYEQYF.

The genes are TRBV4-1 and TRBJ2-7; 9 bases align to TRBD1. The ends lost 1 base at V and 4 bases at J; junction bases unmatched: 5. This CDR3 region has 15 residues. Germline assignment: CDR1 MGHRA and CDR2 YSYEKL. CDR3 nucleotide sequence: TGCGCCAGCAGCCAAGCAACAGGGGGCGGATACGAGCAGTACTTC. This gives the protein CASSQATGGGYEQYF.

The V call is TRBV6-6, the J call TRBJ2-3; D might be TRBD2 (6 bases). The CDR3 has 14 residues. The V gene's germline CDR1 is MNHNY and CDR2 SVGAGI (reference sequence). Trimming removed 5 bases from V and 0 bases from J, with 9 bases in between. CDR3 coding DNA: TGTGCCAGCAGTCATCGGGGGAGCACAGATACGCAGTATTTT. This encodes CASSHRGSTDTQYF.

The chain has TRBV3-1 (or the pseudogene TRBV3-2) and TRBJ2-3, with TRBD1 matching 8 bases. This CDR3 has 16 amino acids. V was pared by 0 bases and J by 3 bases, with 5 bases of the junction left unmatched. CDR1 is LGHDT and CDR2 is YNNKEL in the germline V gene (reference sequence). The DNA for the CDR3 is TGTGCCAGCAGCCAAGAACAGGGGGGTGGAACAGATACGCAGTATTTT. This codes for CASSQEQGGGTDTQYF.

The chain joins TRBV2 to TRBJ2-1, with TRBD2 as a possible D gene (5 bases). CDR1 and CDR2 from the germline V gene are SNHLY and FYNNEI. V was cut by 10 bases and J by 7 bases, with 23 bases left in between. This CDR3 spans 15 amino acids. The CDR3 sequence is CAIAPPSSRRNEQFF. The CDR3 nucleotides are TGTGCCATAGCGCCTCCTAGCAGTCGTAGGAATGAGCAGTTCTTC. Full variable domain (remainder filled in from reference TRBV2 and TRBJ2-1): EPEVTQTPSHQVTQMGQEVILRCVPISNHLYFYWYRQILGQKVEFLVSFYNNEISEKSEIFDDQFSVERPDGSNFTLKIRSTKLEDSAMYFCAIAPPSSRRNEQFFGPGTRLTVL.

This clone was recorded once. The rearrangement joins TRBV7-9 to TRBJ1-6; no clear D gene. CDR1 and CDR2 (germline): SEHNR, FQNEAQ (reference sequence). With 0 bases removed from V and 7 bases from J, the gap between germline ends came to 10 bases. The CDR3 consists of 15 residues. The CDR3 coding sequence is TGTGCCAGCAGCTTAGCAGGGAGAGGAAATTCACCCCTCCACTTT. Encoded protein: CASSLAGRGNSPLHF.

The chain carries TRBV18 and TRBJ2-7; 9 bases are a match to TRBD2. Trimming at V came to 3 bases and at J to 0 bases, leaving 6 bases not matched to a gene. Germline CDR1 KGHSH, CDR2 LQKENI. The length of the CDR3 is 16 residues. The CDR3, as DNA: TGTGCCAGCTCACCTCGAAGTAGCGGGAGCTCCTACGAGCAGTACTTC. Amino acid sequence: CASSPRSSGSSYEQYF.

This chain joins TRBV9 and TRBJ2-3, with D tentatively TRBD2 (7 bases). V was pared by 4 bases and J by 4 bases, with 16 bases between. CDR3 size: 15 residues. Germline V gene sequence: CDR1 SGDLS, CDR2 YYNGEE. CDR3 in amino acids: CASSWTRSGADTQYF. The CDR3, as DNA: TGTGCCAGCAGCTGGACTAGATCAGGGGCAGATACGCAGTATTTT.

This chain connects TRBV29-1 to TRBJ2-7; 8 bases line up with TRBD2. This CDR3 contains 13 residues. The germline gives CDR1 SQVTM, CDR2 ANQGSEA. Losses at the gene ends were 4 bases for V and 3 bases for J; bases not matched to a gene: 5. The CDR3 sequence: CSVVPGTSYEQYF. CDR3 coding DNA: TGCAGCGTTGTACCAGGGACTAGCTACGAGCAGTACTTC.

This sequence joins TRBV29-1 and TRBJ1-2, with 7 nucleotides matching TRBD1. The CDR3 consists of 12 residues. V dropped 5 bases and J dropped 8; count of bases not matched to a gene: 8. Germline-derived CDR1 and CDR2 are SQVTM and ANQGSEA. The CDR3 is CSVYDRARGYTF. The CDR3, as DNA: TGCAGCGTTTACGACAGGGCTAGGGGCTACACCTTC. Full variable domain (outside the CDR3, taken from reference TRBV29-1 and TRBJ1-2): SAVISQKPSRDICQRGTSLTIQCQVDSQVTMMFWYRQQPGQSLTLIATANQGSEATYESGFVIDKFPISRPNLTFSTLTVSNMSPEDSSIYLCSVYDRARGYTFGSGTRLTVV.

The chain employs TRBV6-5 and TRBJ1-4, with a weak D call TRBD1 (6 bases). CDR1 is MNHEY, CDR2 SVGAGI, per germline. Trimming removed 9 bases from V and 8 bases from J, with 16 bases in between. This CDR3 has 13 residues. In DNA, the CDR3 is TGTGCCAGTTATCCGGGACAACGAGAAAAACTGTTTTTT. Protein product: CASYPGQREKLFF.

The chain couples TRBV19 to TRBJ2-7; 9 nucleotides agree with TRBD1. There are 14 residues in the CDR3. Per germline, CDR1 LNHDA and CDR2 SQIVND (reference sequence). J was trimmed by 2 bases and V by 5 bases; bases with no gene match: 4. This CDR3 reads CASSARDRAYEQYF. CDR3 in DNA: TGTGCCAGTAGTGCCCGGGACAGGGCCTACGAGCAGTACTTC.

The chain couples TRBV19 to TRBJ1-4, with 7 bases matching TRBD1. CDR1 LNHDA and CDR2 SQIVND come from the germline V gene (reference sequence). The V segment lost 6 bases and the J segment 4 bases; nucleotides outside the gene matches: 14. This CDR3 is built from 17 residues. The CDR3 reads CASRGLRGGRGNEKLFF. DNA of the CDR3: TGTGCCAGTAGGGGACTGAGAGGGGGCAGGGGTAATGAAAAACTGTTTTTT.

The J gene is TRBJ2-7, the V gene TRBV3-1 (or the pseudogene TRBV3-2); D is tentatively TRBD1 or TRBD2 (5 bases each). Looked up from germline, CDR1 is LGHDT and CDR2 is YNNKEL (reference sequence). The CDR3 contains 15 residues. V was cut by 4 bases and J by 2 bases, with 15 bases left in between. CDR3 amino acids: CASSLSGRQTYEQYF. The CDR3 nucleotides read TGTGCCAGCAGCCTTTCGGGACGGCAAACCTACGAGCAGTACTTC.

V is TRBV7-2 and J is TRBJ1-1; D is unclear. The CDR3 totals 14 residues. Germline lookup yields CDR1 SGHTA and CDR2 FQGNSA. Trimming left V 2 bases short and J 2 bases short, with 9 bases between. In nucleotides, the CDR3 is TGTGCCAGCAGCTTAAGACACATAAACACTGAAGCTTTCTTT. Its protein is CASSLRHINTEAFF.

This chain connects TRBV19 to TRBJ1-2, with D possibly matching TRBD1 (6 bases). Trimming took 1 base from V and 7 from J, leaving 19 bases between them. Germline CDR1 and CDR2: LNHDA and SQIVND (reference sequence). This CDR3 region has 16 residues. CDR3 DNA: TGTGCCAGTAGTATAGCCTCTCGGGCAGGGGCAAGTGGCTACACCTTC. Translating gives CASSIASRAGASGYTF.

The chain uses TRBV7-2 and TRBJ1-1; 7 bases map to TRBD1. CDR3 length equals 15 residues. The germline V gene has CDR1 SGHTA and CDR2 FQGNSA. Unmatched junction bases numbered 10, after V lost 5 bases and J lost 4 bases. CDR3 region: CASSLTQGRGTEAFF. DNA for the CDR3: TGTGCCAGCAGCCTAACACAGGGGCGTGGCACTGAAGCTTTCTTT.

This sequence joins TRBV5-6 and TRBJ1-1; a weak D match, TRBD1 (5 bases). The V end was cut by 1 base, the J end by 8 bases, with 12 bases between. This CDR3 has 13 amino acids. Germline V gene lookup returns CDR1 SGHDT and CDR2 YYEEEE. The chain's CDR3 is CASSLPGGGEAFF. The CDR3 bases are TGTGCCAGCAGCTTGCCCGGGGGAGGGGAAGCTTTCTTT.

This chain links TRBV27 with TRBJ2-1; D is unclear. The CDR3 is 17 residues long. CDR1 is MNHEY, CDR2 SMNVEV, per germline (reference sequence). V was cut by 5 bases and J by 0 bases, with 17 bases left in between. For the CDR3, the DNA is TGTGCCAGCAGTGGGAAGGGTCCCCCGAGCTCCTACAATGAGCAGTTCTTC. It specifies CASSGKGPPSSYNEQFF.

This clone was recorded only once. The V call is TRBV27, the J call TRBJ1-3, with 7 bases lining up with TRBD1. The V gene's germline CDR1 is MNHEY and CDR2 SMNVEV (reference sequence). Trimming cost V 3 bases and J 4 bases; bases outside gene matches: 6. There are 15 residues in the CDR3. The CDR3 region is CASSFRAGGGNTIYF. DNA for the CDR3: TGTGCCAGCAGTTTTCGGGCAGGGGGAGGAAACACCATATATTTT.

The chain is built from TRBV4-2 and TRBJ1-6, with 7 bases fitting TRBD1. Trimming at V came to 4 bases and at J to 7 bases, leaving 19 bases not matched to a gene. The CDR3 runs to 19 residues. Germline CDR1 reads LGHNA; CDR2 reads YNFKEQ. The CDR3 sequence: CASSRVSRTGRRENSPLHF. CDR3 nucleotide sequence: TGTGCCAGCAGCCGGGTATCGCGGACAGGTCGAAGGGAGAATTCACCCCTCCACTTT.